Below, 29 T cell receptor beta chains from the same sample are listed, as sequenced in a study of OX40 agonist ivuxolimab in advanced cancers. Data came from immunoSEQ multiplex PCR; TCRdb stores just in-frame clones and leaves some out. The sample has 50,000 or so clones, over 75% seen once. The material was CD4+ or CD8+ T cells sorted from blood, obtained in a trial of the OX40 agonist ivuxolimab. The receptors stem from an adult with an advanced solid tumor such as melanoma, head and neck, liver or kidney cancer.

The chain combines TRBV19 with TRBJ2-5, with D perhaps TRBD2 (5 bases). This CDR3 has 13 residues. V lost 6 bases and J 2 bases, leaving 10 bases between the germline ends. Germline loops: CDR1 LNHDA, CDR2 SQIVND (reference sequence). The DNA of the CDR3 is TGTGCCAGTAGCCGCGGGTTGCAAGAGACCCAGTACTTC. Amino acids: CASSRGLQETQYF.

The V call is TRBV11-3, the J call TRBJ2-5; D remains unclear. V was pared by 0 bases and J by 1 base, with 9 bases between. Germline CDR1 SGHNT, CDR2 YENEEA. The CDR3 covers 15 residues. This CDR3 reads CASSLDRQSQETQYF. CDR3 nucleotides: TGTGCCAGCAGCTTAGATCGGCAGAGCCAAGAGACCCAGTACTTC.

The chain recombines TRBV10-1 with TRBJ2-7; D not resolved. Germline CDR1 and CDR2: WNHNN and SYGVQD (reference sequence). V was pared by 5 bases and J by 6 bases, with 14 bases between. CDR3 size: 13 residues. The CDR3 coding sequence is TGCGCCAGCAGTCCACTACCTGAAGGCGAGCAGTACTTC. Its protein product is CASSPLPEGEQYF.

The genes are TRBV7-3 and TRBJ1-2; 10 nucleotides align to TRBD1. This CDR3 has 15 residues. V dropped 5 bases and J dropped 6; count of bases not matched to a gene: 9. Germline assignment: CDR1 SGHTA and CDR2 FQGTGA. The CDR3 spells CASSETGTGAHGYTF. CDR3 bases: TGTGCCAGCAGCGAGACCGGGACAGGGGCCCATGGCTACACCTTC. Looking up the rest from reference TRBV7-3 and TRBJ1-2 gives the full variable domain: GAGVSQTPSNKVTEKGKYVELRCDPISGHTALYWYRQSLGQGPEFLIYFQGTGAADDSGLPNDRFFAVRPEGSVSTLKIQRTERGDSAVYLCASSETGTGAHGYTFGSGTRLTVV.

The rearrangement joins TRBV2 to TRBJ1-1; D ambiguous. CDR1 is SNHLY and CDR2 is FYNNEI in the germline V gene. V was pared by 3 bases and J by 4 bases, with 9 bases between. This CDR3 region has 13 residues. The CDR3 here is CASSDREGTEAFF. For the CDR3, the DNA is TGTGCCAGCAGTGACCGGGAAGGCACTGAAGCTTTCTTT.

This chain joins TRBV21-1 and TRBJ1-3; the table calls TRBD1, which could not be checked here. TRBV21-1 is flagged as a pseudogene. The length of the CDR3 is 12 residues. CDR3 DNA: TGTGCCAGCACCCCAGGCTCGAACACCATATATTTT. Translated, it gives CASTPGSNTIYF.

The chain joins TRBV28 to TRBJ2-7; D uncertain. The CDR3 loop spans 13 amino acids. Deletions cut 5 bases from V and 2 bases from J, with 10 bases between. Germline V gene data show CDR1 as MDHEN and CDR2 as SYDVKM. CDR3 protein: CASSLDGPYEQYF. CDR3 sequence (DNA): TGTGCCAGCAGTCTTGACGGACCCTACGAGCAGTACTTC.

The genes are TRBV4-1 and TRBJ2-6, with 9 bases fitting TRBD2. The germline V gene has CDR1 MGHRA and CDR2 YSYEKL. The CDR3 consists of 19 residues. V lost 3 bases to trimming and J lost 3 bases; unmatched junction nucleotides: 12. DNA of the CDR3: TGCGCCAGCAGCCACCCCTCGCGCGGGAGGGCGGTTGGGGCCAACGTCCTGACTTTC. Translated, it gives CASSHPSRGRAVGANVLTF.

This chain links TRBV11-2 with TRBJ2-7; tentatively, D is TRBD2 (5 bases). V was trimmed by 5 bases and J by 2 bases, leaving 13 bases between them. CDR3 length: 14 residues. From germline, CDR1 is SGHAT and CDR2 FQNNGV. The CDR3 bases are TGTGCCAGCAGCGTCAGCGGTAAAGCCTACGAGCAGTACTTC. Translation: CASSVSGKAYEQYF.

The gene calls are TRBV5-1 and TRBJ2-3; D not resolved. From germline, CDR1 is SGHRS and CDR2 YFSETQ. This CDR3 has 13 amino acids. The V end was cut by 0 bases, the J end by 2 bases, with 4 bases between. CDR3: CASSLDTTDTQYF. The CDR3 bases are TGCGCCAGCAGCTTGGACACCACAGATACGCAGTATTTT.

The CDR3 region is CAWTVEAEAFF. CDR3 nucleotide sequence: TGTGCCTGGACCGTGGAGGCTGAAGCTTTCTTT. This sequence joins TRBV30 and TRBJ1-1; no definite D call. Between the trimmed V and J ends, which lost 4 bases and 6 bases, there was a span of 9 bases. CDR3 length: 11 amino acids. The germline gives CDR1 GTSNPN, CDR2 SVGIG (reference sequence).

The CDR3 coding sequence is TGTGCCAGCAGTGATATTGGGGTGGGAGGGGAGACCCAGTACTTC. This codes for CASSDIGVGGETQYF. J is TRBJ2-5 and V is TRBV2; 7 positions match TRBD2. The germline V gene encodes CDR1 SNHLY and CDR2 FYNNEI. Trimming cost V 3 bases and J 5 bases; bases outside gene matches: 9. The CDR3 loop spans 15 amino acids. Drawing the rest from reference TRBV2 and TRBJ2-5, the complete variable domain is EPEVTQTPSHQVTQMGQEVILRCVPISNHLYFYWYRQILGQKVEFLVSFYNNEISEKSEIFDDQFSVERPDGSNFTLKIRSTKLEDSAMYFCASSDIGVGGETQYFGPGTRLLVL.

The V gene is TRBV7-6, the J gene TRBJ2-7; TRBD1 might be the D (5 bases). Germline CDR1 SGHVS, CDR2 FNYEAQ. Trimming left V 4 bases short and J 6 bases short, with 13 bases between. The CDR3 has 13 amino acids. The CDR3 sequence: CASSSDITGEQYF. In DNA, the CDR3 is TGTGCCAGCAGCTCGGACATAACCGGCGAGCAGTACTTC. Supplemented by reference TRBV7-6 and TRBJ2-7, the full variable domain reads GAGVSQSPRYKVTKRGQDVALRCDPISGHVSLYWYRQALGQGPEFLTYFNYEAQQDKSGLPNDRFSAERPEGSISTLTIQRTEQRDSAMYRCASSSDITGEQYFGPGTRLTVT.

This chain links TRBV11-3 with TRBJ2-5, with 10 bases fitting TRBD2. The CDR3 is 18 amino acids. Germline V gene data show CDR1 as SGHNT and CDR2 as YENEEA. V was pared by 1 base and J by 1 base, with 9 bases of the junction left unmatched. CDR3 bases: TGTGCCAGCAGCTTAGGAGGGCTAGCGGGGGTATCCCAAGAGACCCAGTACTTC. Residues: CASSLGGLAGVSQETQYF.

This clone was seen a few times. The chain is built from TRBV6-4 and TRBJ2-7; the D gene is possibly TRBD2 (5 bases). The germline V and J ends were trimmed by 4 bases and 7 bases, with 17 bases remaining between them. Germline-derived CDR1 and CDR2 are MRHNA and SNTAGT. CDR3 length equals 14 residues. This CDR3 is CASSVVLGSGEQYF. CDR3 coding DNA: TGTGCCAGCAGTGTAGTGCTGGGGTCGGGGGAGCAGTACTTC.

The rearrangement links TRBV19 to TRBJ2-4, with 10 bases identical to TRBD2. Looked up from germline, CDR1 is LNHDA and CDR2 is SQIVND (reference sequence). V shed 5 bases, J shed 2 bases, and the junction held 6 bases outside the gene matches. This CDR3 region has 16 residues. The CDR3: CASSGTSVGPKNIQYF. The CDR3 coding sequence is TGTGCCAGTAGTGGGACTAGCGTGGGGCCCAAAAACATTCAGTACTTC.

The chain is built from TRBV30 and TRBJ1-4; D not resolved. The ends were cut back, 0 bases at V and 4 bases at J, with 9 bases in the middle. Germline V CDR1 and CDR2: GTSNPN, SVGIG (reference sequence). The CDR3 contains 14 residues. CDR3 sequence (DNA): TGTGCCTGGAGTGTACTGGACCTTAATGAAAAACTGTTTTTT. Residues: CAWSVLDLNEKLFF.

The V gene is TRBV19, the J gene TRBJ1-5; D perhaps matches TRBD1 (5 bases). Germline V CDR1 and CDR2: LNHDA, SQIVND (reference sequence). Trimming left V 2 bases short and J 6 bases short, with 17 bases between. The CDR3 consists of 16 residues. The CDR3 here is CASSIYLPGLPQPQHF. CDR3 nucleotides: TGTGCCAGTAGTATATATCTACCAGGGTTGCCTCAGCCCCAGCATTTT. Based on the CDR3 plus reference TRBV19 and TRBJ1-5, the full variable domain is DGGITQSPKYLFRKEGQNVTLSCEQNLNHDAMYWYRQDPGQGLRLIYYSQIVNDFQKGDIAEGYSVSREKKESFPLTVTSAQKNPTAFYLCASSIYLPGLPQPQHFGDGTRLSIL.

This chain connects TRBV21-1 to TRBJ2-5; the table's D gene call, TRBD2, was not cross checked with the DNA. TRBV21-1 is designated a pseudogene. CDR3 size: 14 residues. The CDR3: CASSQWGVQETQYF. The CDR3 region has the DNA TGTGCCAGCAGCCAGTGGGGGGTCCAAGAGACCCAGTACTTC.

The rearrangement joins TRBV5-6 to TRBJ2-5; possibly TRBD2 for D (5 bases). This CDR3 has 13 amino acids. Between the trimmed V and J ends, which lost 2 bases and 5 bases, there was a span of 10 bases. The germline gives CDR1 SGHDT, CDR2 YYEEEE. CDR3 protein: CASSLLGGETQYF. CDR3 in DNA: TGTGCCAGCAGCTTACTCGGCGGGGAGACCCAGTACTTC. The complete variable domain, with remaining parts taken from reference TRBV5-6 and TRBJ2-5, reads DAGVTQSPTHLIKTRGQQVTLRCSPKSGHDTVSWYQQALGQGPQFIFQYYEEEERQRGNFPDRFSGHQFPNYSSELNVNALLLGDSALYLCASSLLGGETQYFGPGTRLLVL.

This chain links TRBV2 with TRBJ1-1; tentative D call: TRBD1 (6 bases). Germline assignment: CDR1 SNHLY and CDR2 FYNNEI. CDR3 length equals 14 residues. V lost 2 bases to trimming and J lost 7 bases, with 14 bases between them. CDR3 sequence (DNA): TGTGCCAGCAGTGAAAGGGGGGGCCGGGTTGAAGCTTTCTTT. Protein: CASSERGGRVEAFF.

This clone was detected a few times. This chain uses TRBV5-1 with TRBJ2-1; a weak D match, TRBD2 (6 bases). With 0 bases removed from V and 2 bases from J, the gap between germline ends came to 9 bases. The germline V gene encodes CDR1 SGHRS and CDR2 YFSETQ. CDR3 length equals 15 residues. The DNA of the CDR3 is TGCGCCAGCAGCTTGGCGGTAGCGGCCTACAATGAGCAGTTCTTC. This sequence encodes CASSLAVAAYNEQFF.

The V and J genes are TRBV2 and TRBJ2-1; no firm D call. The CDR3 extends over 15 amino acids. The V end was cut by 6 bases, the J end by 7 bases, with 19 bases between. Germline CDR1 is SNHLY and CDR2 is FYNNEI. Written as DNA, the CDR3 is TGTGCCAGCAGGGCGGACCCCATGGTGAGGAATGAGCAGTTCTTC. As protein: CASRADPMVRNEQFF. Full variable domain (rest looked up from reference TRBV2 and TRBJ2-1): EPEVTQTPSHQVTQMGQEVILRCVPISNHLYFYWYRQILGQKVEFLVSFYNNEISEKSEIFDDQFSVERPDGSNFTLKIRSTKLEDSAMYFCASRADPMVRNEQFFGPGTRLTVL.

This clone is classed as medium-sized (0.01 to 0.1%). The germline gene is not matched at one end of the junction; a read error may be the cause. The V gene is TRBV10-1, the J gene TRBJ2-7, with unresolved D. The CDR3 spans 14 residues. Germline V gives CDR1 WNHNN, CDR2 SYGVQD (reference sequence). The CDR3 is CASSSDTQSIERYF. CDR3 DNA: TGCGCCAGCAGTTCCGATACCCAAAGTATCGAGCGGTACTTC.

The rearrangement uses TRBV6-5 and TRBJ1-1; TRBD1 matches at 8 bases. The trim removed 7 bases at V and 1 base at J, leaving 5 bases unmatched. From germline, CDR1 is MNHEY and CDR2 SVGAGI. The CDR3 sequence is 14 residues long. In DNA, the CDR3 is TGTGCCAGCACCCAGGGGGCGGAGAACACTGAAGCTTTCTTT. Translating gives CASTQGAENTEAFF.

The chain combines TRBV11-2 with TRBJ2-6, with 8 nucleotides matching TRBD1. The germline CDR1 and CDR2 sequences are SGHAT and FQNNGV. V trimming: 5 bases; J trimming: 0 bases; junction bases outside the gene matches: 3. CDR3 length: 16 amino acids. CDR3 sequence (DNA): TGTGCCAGCAGCCGGGACAGGCACTCTGGGGCCAACGTCCTGACTTTC. Its protein product is CASSRDRHSGANVLTF.

The rearrangement uses TRBV6-6 and TRBJ1-5, with TRBD1 as a possible D gene (5 bases). The CDR3 length is 13 residues. V dropped 6 bases and J dropped 5 bases, with 11 bases sitting between them. Germline CDR1 and CDR2: MNHNY and SVGAGI (reference sequence). The DNA of the CDR3 is TGTGCCAGCAGACAGGTGGGGGATCAGCCCCAGCATTTT. It encodes CASRQVGDQPQHF.

This clone was observed a handful of times. The chain carries TRBV5-4 and TRBJ1-2; D ambiguous. The ends were cut back, 0 bases at V and 8 bases at J, with 8 bases in the middle. The germline V gene has CDR1 SGHNT and CDR2 YYREEE (reference sequence). The CDR3 spans 12 residues. The CDR3 region has the DNA TGTGCCAGCAGCTTGGGGCTCGTAGGCTACACCTTC. Its protein is CASSLGLVGYTF.

This chain joins TRBV30 and TRBJ2-5; 8 bases map to TRBD2. V lost 2 bases and J lost 7; bases outside the gene matches: 3. CDR3 length: 12 residues. Germline CDR1 is GTSNPN and CDR2 is SVGIG (reference sequence). In nucleotides, the CDR3 is TGTGCCTGGAGTACCCGGGGGGGGACCCAGTACTTC. Its protein product is CAWSTRGGTQYF. Full variable domain (outside the CDR3, taken from reference TRBV30 and TRBJ2-5): SQTIHQWPATLVQPVGSPLSLECTVEGTSNPNLYWYRQAAGRGLQLLFYSVGIGQISSEVPQNLSASRPQDRQFILSSKKLLLSDSGFYLCAWSTRGGTQYFGPGTRLLVL.